The T cell receptor beta chain under discussion was sequenced for a study of T cell responses to AZD1222 COVID-19 vaccine. The study, taken as a whole, reports: Spike-specific TCR breadth and depth both grew after two AZD1222 doses. Donors were chiefly white British, with a greater number of females, and clonal diversity was perhaps underestimated.

CDR1 and CDR2 from the germline V gene are ENHRY and SYGVKD. The V end was cut by 0 bases, the J end by 3 bases, with 12 bases between. The CDR3 runs to 15 residues. Details on this clone: What it binds is not known.

Measured with immunoSEQ multiplex PCR; TCRdb has only the in-frame clones, and not every one. The table includes about 150,000 clones, approximately 90% detected once. This sequence was found in an adult in good health. Sample: peripheral blood, taken on day 0 of AZD1222 vaccination. V gene TRBV10-3 combines with J gene TRBJ2-7; D ambiguous. CDR3 DNA sequence: TGTGCCATCAGTGAGTCCGGCGCGCCCGGCTACGAGCAGTACTTC. It yields the protein CAISESGAPGYEQYF.